This T cell receptor (beta chain) emerged from a study of beta chain features in type 1 diabetes. Isolation of CD4+ naive, central memory, regulatory and stem cell-like memory cells was achieved by sorting via CD45RO/CCR7/CD25/CD127/CD95/CD27. Sorted populations all exceeded 98% purity. Reverse transcription of all isolated RNA meant that expressed TCRB transcripts were sequenced. Sequencing of naive, central memory and regulatory T cell samples gave an average of about 3.7 million reads. Data came from immunoSEQ multiplex PCR; TCRdb stores just in-frame clones and leaves some out. The table includes 450,000 or so clones, roughly an eighth detected once. Study results and limitations: TCRB repertoires of naive, central memory and Treg cells appeared more similar among patients than among healthy donors.

Notes on this clone: The antigen is not known.

Germline V gives CDR1 SQVTM, CDR2 ANQGSEA. This CDR3 contains 15 residues. Sequencing was performed on naive CD4+ T cells from blood. This receptor was taken from a woman between 18 and 29 years old in good health. The V call is TRBV29-1, the J call TRBJ2-5; 9 bases fit TRBD2. CDR3 nucleotides: TGCACCGTATTATTAGGGACTAGCTTTGACGAGACCCAGTACTTC. Its translation is CTVLLGTSFDETQYF.